The following is a T cell receptor (beta chain) sequence with its context. Its antigen remains unknown. The data were taken from a study of memory CD4+ T cells and cytomegalovirus serostatus. As for the study in general: Of the healthy Belgian adults, 9 were CMV seropositive and 24 seronegative. Findings and limits, study-wide: Of under 200 reported CMV TCRbeta sequences, 55 to 80 were found in memory CD4+ repertoires.

The sort gate was single viable CD3+CD4+CD8-CD45RO+ cells for memory CD4+ T cells. Some clones are missing from TCRdb's copy, which holds only in-frame ones; the method was immunoSEQ multiplex PCR. The table has about 75,000 clones, 60% to 80% seen once. The CDR3 extends over 15 amino acids. The germline V gene has CDR1 SGDLS and CDR2 YYNGEE. V was pared by 4 bases and J by 1 base, with 6 bases of the junction left unmatched. The sequenced material came from memory CD4+ T cells from blood. V usage is TRBV9 and J usage is TRBJ2-3, with 7 nucleotides matching TRBD2. The TCR originated in an adult in good health and CMV-seropositive. The CDR3 loop reads CASSPPSGGTDTQYF. In DNA form, the CDR3 reads TGTGCCAGCAGCCCCCCAAGCGGGGGCACAGATACGCAGTATTTT. Full variable domain (outside the CDR3, taken from reference TRBV9 and TRBJ2-3): DSGVTQTPKHLITATGQRVTLRCSPRSGDLSVYWYQQSLDQGLQFLIQYYNGEERAKGNILERFSAQQFPDLHSELNLSSLELGDSALYFCASSPPSGGTDTQYFGPGTRLTVL.